This TCR beta chain originates from a study of T cells after yellow fever vaccination. This CDR3 has 14 residues. Germline V gene data show CDR1 as SGHTA and CDR2 as FQGNSA. Trimming cost V 2 bases and J 5 bases, with 13 bases left between them. TCRdb redid the calling of the 5' RACE reads with MiXCR, one entry per CDR3 protein. The data contain 250,000 to 350,000 distinct CDR3 sequences, 6.8% of them singletons. The chain has TRBV7-2 and TRBJ2-7, with D perhaps matching TRBD1 or TRBD2 (5 bases each). The TCR sequence derives from a man aged 18-30 years who received the YFV17D yellow fever vaccine. The input for sequencing was PBMCs, taken about 41 days after the first yellow fever vaccination. CDR3 nucleotide sequence: TGTGCCAGCAGCTTAACCGGGACGGACCACGAGCAGTACTTC. As protein: CASSLTGTDHEQYF.